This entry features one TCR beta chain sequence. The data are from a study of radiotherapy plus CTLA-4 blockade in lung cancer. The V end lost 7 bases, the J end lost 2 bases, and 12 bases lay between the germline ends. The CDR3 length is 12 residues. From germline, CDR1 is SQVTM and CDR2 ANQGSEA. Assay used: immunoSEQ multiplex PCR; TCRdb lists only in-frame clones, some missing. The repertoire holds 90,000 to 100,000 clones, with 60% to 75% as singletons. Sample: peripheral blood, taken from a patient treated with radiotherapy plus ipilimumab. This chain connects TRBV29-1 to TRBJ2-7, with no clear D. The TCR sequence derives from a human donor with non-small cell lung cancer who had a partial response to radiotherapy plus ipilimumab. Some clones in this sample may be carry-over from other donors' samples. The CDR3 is CSALQPPYEQYF. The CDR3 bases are TGCAGCGCCCTACAGCCCCCCTACGAGCAGTACTTC.